This T cell receptor (beta chain) was obtained from a study of CD8+CD57+ T cells in acquired aplastic anemia. On the study more broadly: Sorted CD4+ plus CD8+ cells gave DNA averaging about 3.2 ug. Read counts for CD4+ cells (from healthy donors) averaged roughly 10 million. Study-level points and caveats: There were 25 to 30 CD8+ CDR3 sequences that occurred in both patients and controls. CD8+ Simpson's diversity did not differ significantly between patients and controls.

Germline-derived CDR1 and CDR2 are ENHRY and SYGVKD. The length of the CDR3 is 14 residues. V lost 0 bases to trimming and J lost 5 bases; unmatched junction nucleotides: 3. Note on this clonotype: Its antigen is unknown.

Genomic DNA provided the template from which TCR beta VDJ and CDR3 profiles were obtained. TCRdb recomputed calls from the reads with MiXCR, one row per CDR3 protein. The sample shows some 47,000 distinct CDR3 sequences, around 69% of them seen only once. The genes are TRBV10-3 and TRBJ2-7, with 8 bases lining up with TRBD2. The source of this sequence is a human donor in good health, serving as a control. What was sequenced was sorted CD4+, CD8+, or CD8+CD57+ T cells (not recorded which) from PBMCs. CDR3 nucleotide sequence: TGTGCCATCAGTGAGTCGGGGACTAGGCACGAGCAGTACTTC. Translation: CAISESGTRHEQYF.